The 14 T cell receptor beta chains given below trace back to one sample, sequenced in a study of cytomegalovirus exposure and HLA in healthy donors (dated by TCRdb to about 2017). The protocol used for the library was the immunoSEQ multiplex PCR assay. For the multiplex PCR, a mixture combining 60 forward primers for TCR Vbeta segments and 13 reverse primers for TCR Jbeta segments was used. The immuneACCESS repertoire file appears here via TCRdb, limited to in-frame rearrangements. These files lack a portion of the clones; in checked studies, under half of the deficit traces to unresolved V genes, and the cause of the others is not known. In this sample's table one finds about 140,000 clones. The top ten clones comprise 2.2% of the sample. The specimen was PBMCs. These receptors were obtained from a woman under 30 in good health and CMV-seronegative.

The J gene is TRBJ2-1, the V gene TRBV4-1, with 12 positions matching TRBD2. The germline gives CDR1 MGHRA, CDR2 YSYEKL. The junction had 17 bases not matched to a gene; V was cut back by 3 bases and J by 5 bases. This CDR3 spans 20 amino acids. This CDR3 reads CASSHNSALAGGPRDNEQFF. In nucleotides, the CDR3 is TGCGCCAGCAGCCACAATAGTGCGCTAGCGGGAGGGCCTCGAGACAATGAGCAGTTCTTC.

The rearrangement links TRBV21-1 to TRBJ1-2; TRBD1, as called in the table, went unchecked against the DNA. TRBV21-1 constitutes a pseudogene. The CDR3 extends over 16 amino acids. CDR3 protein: CASSKGGQGIGYGYTF. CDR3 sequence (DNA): TGTGCCAGCAGCAAAGGAGGACAGGGAATTGGGTATGGCTACACCTTC.

CDR3 amino acids: CASSIRGQANTEAFF. For the CDR3, the DNA is TGTGCCAGTAGTATCAGGGGACAGGCGAACACTGAAGCTTTCTTT. V usage is TRBV19 and J usage is TRBJ1-1; TRBD1 agrees at 8 bases. The J segment lost 1 base and the V segment lost 3 bases, leaving 4 bases of the junction unmatched. The CDR3 totals 15 residues. From germline, CDR1 is LNHDA and CDR2 SQIVND (reference sequence).

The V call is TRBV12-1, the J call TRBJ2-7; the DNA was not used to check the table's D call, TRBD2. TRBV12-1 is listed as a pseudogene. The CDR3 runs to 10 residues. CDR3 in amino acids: CASSHYEQYV. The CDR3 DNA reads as TGTGCCAGCAGTCACTACGAGCAGTACGTC.

CDR3 coding DNA: TGTGCCAGCAGGACAGGGGTTTTCAGGTACTTC. It encodes CASRTGVFRYF. The chain employs TRBV6-1 and TRBJ2-7; 8 bases agree with TRBD1. The germline gives CDR1 MNHNS, CDR2 SASEGT. The CDR3 has 11 residues. Trimming cost V 6 bases and J 12 bases; bases outside gene matches: 7.

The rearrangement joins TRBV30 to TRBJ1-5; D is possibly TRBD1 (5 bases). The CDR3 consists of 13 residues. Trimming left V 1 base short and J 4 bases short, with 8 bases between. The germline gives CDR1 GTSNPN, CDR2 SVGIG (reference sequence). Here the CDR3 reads CAWSAGNNQPQHF. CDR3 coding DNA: TGTGCCTGGAGTGCAGGGAATAATCAGCCCCAGCATTTT.

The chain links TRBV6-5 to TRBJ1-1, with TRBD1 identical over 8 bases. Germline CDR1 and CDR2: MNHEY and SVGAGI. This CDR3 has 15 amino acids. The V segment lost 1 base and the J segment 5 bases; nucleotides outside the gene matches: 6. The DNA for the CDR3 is TGTGCCAGCAGTTACTGGGCAGGGGGCAGGACTGAAGCTTTCTTT. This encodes CASSYWAGGRTEAFF.

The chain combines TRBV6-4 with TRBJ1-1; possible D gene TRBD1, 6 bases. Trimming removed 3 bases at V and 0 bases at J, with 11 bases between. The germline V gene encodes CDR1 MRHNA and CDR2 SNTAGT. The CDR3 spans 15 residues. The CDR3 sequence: CASSENWDMNTEAFF. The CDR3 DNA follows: TGTGCCAGCAGTGAAAATTGGGACATGAACACTGAAGCTTTCTTT.

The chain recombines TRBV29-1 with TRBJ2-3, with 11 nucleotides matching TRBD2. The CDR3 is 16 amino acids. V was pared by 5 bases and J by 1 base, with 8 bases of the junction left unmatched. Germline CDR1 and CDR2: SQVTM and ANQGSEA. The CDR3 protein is CSVQSGTSGRTDTQYF. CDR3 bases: TGCAGCGTTCAATCCGGGACTAGCGGTCGCACAGATACGCAGTATTTT.

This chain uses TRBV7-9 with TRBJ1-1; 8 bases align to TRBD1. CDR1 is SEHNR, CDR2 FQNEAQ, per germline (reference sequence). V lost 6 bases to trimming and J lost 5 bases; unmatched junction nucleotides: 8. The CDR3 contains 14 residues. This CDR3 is CASRRGQAGTEAFF. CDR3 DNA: TGTGCCAGCAGGAGGGGACAGGCTGGTACTGAAGCTTTCTTT.

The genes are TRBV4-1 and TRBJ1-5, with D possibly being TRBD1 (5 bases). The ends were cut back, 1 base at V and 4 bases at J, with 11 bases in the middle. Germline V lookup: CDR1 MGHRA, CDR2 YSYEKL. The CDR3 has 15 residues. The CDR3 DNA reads TGCGCCAGCAGCCAAGGTGGGGCCCTTAATCAGCCCCAGCATTTT. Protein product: CASSQGGALNQPQHF.

The CDR3 reads CASSLYGRQGTTNEKLFF. CDR3 DNA sequence: TGTGCCAGCAGCTTATATGGACGACAGGGCACAACTAATGAAAAACTGTTTTTT. V is TRBV7-6 and J is TRBJ1-4; 7 bases fit TRBD1. Germline CDR1 and CDR2: SGHVS and FNYEAQ. The trim removed 2 bases at V and 0 bases at J, leaving 9 bases unmatched. This CDR3 is 18 amino acids long.

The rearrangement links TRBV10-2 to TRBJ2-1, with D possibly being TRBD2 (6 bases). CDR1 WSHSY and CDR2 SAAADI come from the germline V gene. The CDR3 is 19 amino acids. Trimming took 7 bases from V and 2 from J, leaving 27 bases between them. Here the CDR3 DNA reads TGCGCCAGCACCCCACCTCGGCCACGAACGGGAGTGACCTACAATGAGCAGTTCTTC. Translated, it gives CASTPPRPRTGVTYNEQFF.

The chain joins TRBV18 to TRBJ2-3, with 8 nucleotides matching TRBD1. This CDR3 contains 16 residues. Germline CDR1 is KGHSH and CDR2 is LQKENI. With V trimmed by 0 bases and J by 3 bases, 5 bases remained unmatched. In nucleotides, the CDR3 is TGTGCCAGCTCACCACCTACAGGGGGTGGAACAGATACGCAGTATTTT. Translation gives CASSPPTGGGTDTQYF. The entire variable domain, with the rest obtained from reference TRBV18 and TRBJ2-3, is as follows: NAGVMQNPRHLVRRRGQEARLRCSPMKGHSHVYWYRQLPEEGLKFMVYLQKENIIDESGMPKERFSAEFPKEGPSILRIQQVVRGDSAAYFCASSPPTGGGTDTQYFGPGTRLTVL.